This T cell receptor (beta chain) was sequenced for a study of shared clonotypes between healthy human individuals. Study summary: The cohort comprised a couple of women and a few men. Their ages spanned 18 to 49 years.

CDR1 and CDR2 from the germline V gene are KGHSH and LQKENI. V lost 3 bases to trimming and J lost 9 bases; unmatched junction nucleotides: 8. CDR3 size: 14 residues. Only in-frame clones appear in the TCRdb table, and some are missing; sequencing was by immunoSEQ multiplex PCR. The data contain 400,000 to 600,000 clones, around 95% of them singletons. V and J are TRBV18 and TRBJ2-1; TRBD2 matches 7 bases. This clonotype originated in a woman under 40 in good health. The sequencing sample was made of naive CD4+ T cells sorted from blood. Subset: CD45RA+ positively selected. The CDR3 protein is CASSPAGAVSEQFF. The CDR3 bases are TGTGCCAGCTCACCGGCGGGAGCCGTTTCTGAGCAGTTCTTC.